Listed below are T cell receptor beta chains from one sample, sequenced in a study of blood T cells in healthy people across ages. TCRdb redid the calling of the 5' RACE reads with MiXCR, one entry per CDR3 protein. This repertoire shows 1.8 million or so distinct CDR3 sequences, about 39% found once; its top ten account for under 30%. Material: blood. All receptors come from a human donor in good health. Both conserved end residues are part of each CDR3. The D gene is left open where the match is weak. For some rows the clone size is stated as once, few or many, or as a class when expanded; others skip it.

TRBJ2-2,TRBV10-3,NA,TRBD2,15,TGTGCCATCAGTGAAGCAGCGGGGGACACCGGGGAGCTGTTTTTT,CAISEAAGDTGELFF
TRBJ2-5,TRBV29-1,NA,NA,12,TGCAGCTTCCAAACAGGAGTCGGGACCCAGTACTTC,CSFQTGVGTQYF
TRBJ2-7,TRBV10-3,few,TRBD2,16,TGTGCCATCAGTGAGGACTCCCTAGCGGGGTACTACGAGCAGTACTTC,CAISEDSLAGYYEQYF
TRBJ2-1,TRBV7-2,NA,NA,17,TGTGCCAGCAGCTTAGTAGGGACAGGAGCGGGACGGAATGAGCAGTTCTTC,CASSLVGTGAGRNEQFF
TRBJ2-1,TRBV7-2,NA,TRBD1,17,TGTGCCAGCAGCTTAAGGCCGACAGGGCTTGGGGAGAATGAGCAGTTCTTC,CASSLRPTGLGENEQFF
TRBJ1-5,TRBV29-1,once,NA,12,TGCAGCGTTGGGCAGAGAAATCAGCCCCAGCATTTT,CSVGQRNQPQHF
TRBJ1-4,TRBV4-2,NA,TRBD1,16,TGTGCCAGCAGCCAAGGACAGGGAAGGCCGAATGAAAAACTGTTTTTT,CASSQGQGRPNEKLFF
TRBJ1-6,TRBV30,few,NA,16,TGTGCCTGGAGTTTTACCCGGGACGGACATAATTCACCCCTCCACTTT,CAWSFTRDGHNSPLHF
TRBJ2-1,TRBV9,NA,TRBD2,14,TGTGCCAGCAGCGAGCGGGGGGGGTACAATGAGCAGTTCTTC,CASSERGGYNEQFF
TRBJ2-5,TRBV29-1,NA,NA,13,TGCAGCGTTGACCGGGGGTACCAAGAGACCCAGTACTTC,CSVDRGYQETQYF
TRBJ1-1,TRBV2,NA,NA,14,TGTGCCAGCATGACGACGGCGATGAGAACTGAAGCTTTCTTT,CASMTTAMRTEAFF
TRBJ2-2,TRBV24-1,NA,NA,11,TGTGCCACCGGTCACGTCGGGGAGCTGTTTTTT,CATGHVGELFF
TRBJ2-1,TRBV10-3,NA,NA,11,TGTGCCGCTCAAGGGGGCAATGAGCAGTTCTTC,CAAQGGNEQFF
TRBJ1-2,TRBV12-3/TRBV12-4,few,NA,13,TGTGCCAGCAGCTGGACGCGGGGGTATGGCTACACCTTC,CASSWTRGYGYTF
TRBJ2-2,TRBV7-3,few,NA,16,TGTGCCAGCAGCTTAAGTCAGGGCCGGGGGACCGGGGAGCTGTTTTTT,CASSLSQGRGTGELFF
TRBJ2-1,TRBV9,few,NA,14,TGTGCCAGCAGCGTAGAGGGACGGCACAATGAGCAGTTCTTC,CASSVEGRHNEQFF
TRBJ1-2,TRBV27,NA,TRBD1,13,TGTGCCAGCAGAAGGGTGCAGGGGGGTGGCTACACCTTC,CASRRVQGGGYTF
TRBJ2-1,TRBV20-1,few,TRBD2,17,TGCAGTGCTAGAGATATAGCGGGGGTAGTTAAGGGGCATGAGCAGTTCTTC,CSARDIAGVVKGHEQFF
TRBJ1-6,TRBV5-5,few,NA,15,TGTGCCAGCAGCTCTCTAGGAGGGAGTGGATCACCCCTCCACTTT,CASSSLGGSGSPLHF
TRBJ1-5,TRBV29-1,NA,NA,12,TGCAGCGTGGGGGCAGGTGATCAGCCCCAGCATTTT,CSVGAGDQPQHF
TRBJ2-1,TRBV2,once,NA,12,TGTGCCAGCAGTGAACGTAGACGAGAGGGGTTCTTC,CASSERRREGFF
TRBJ1-2,TRBV7-2,few,NA,13,TGTGCCAGCAGCTTCTTCGGTAATGATGGCTACACCTTC,CASSFFGNDGYTF
TRBJ2-1,TRBV9,NA,NA,15,TGTGCCAGCAGCGTTTGGGAGGTTGGTCGCAATGAGCAGTTCTTC,CASSVWEVGRNEQFF
TRBJ2-7,TRBV20-1,NA,TRBD2,16,TGCAGTGCCGCCTCGACTAGCGGGACCCCACACAATGAGCAGTACTTC,CSAASTSGTPHNEQYF